What follows are 27 T cell receptor beta chains derived from one specimen sequenced in a study of blood T cell repertoires in COVID-19. Using immunoSEQ multiplex PCR, the repertoire was profiled, and TCRdb retains in-frame clones only, with some absent. The sample has some 400,000 clones, around 90% seen once. Source material: peripheral blood. The receptor set was obtained from a man aged 18 to 30 with active or convalescent COVID-19.

This chain connects TRBV24-1 to TRBJ2-5; 8 bases map to TRBD1. The germline V gene has CDR1 KGHDR and CDR2 SFDVKD. Losses at the gene ends were 3 bases for V and 5 bases for J; bases not matched to a gene: 10. The CDR3 loop spans 16 amino acids. CDR3 protein: CATSDRLTGAEETQYF. CDR3 DNA: TGTGCCACCAGTGATCGGTTGACAGGGGCAGAGGAGACCCAGTACTTC.

Only one count was recorded for this clone. The rearrangement joins TRBV4-1 to TRBJ1-1; D gene ambiguous. Germline values: CDR1 MGHRA, CDR2 YSYEKL. This CDR3 spans 14 amino acids. Trimming cost V 4 bases and J 6 bases, with 15 bases left between them. CDR3 region: CASSPRQRAAEAFF. As DNA, the CDR3 is TGCGCCAGCAGCCCCCGGCAGAGGGCTGCTGAAGCTTTCTTT.

The V and J genes are TRBV15 and TRBJ2-1; TRBD2 matches at 12 bases. The CDR3 covers 15 residues. Looked up from germline, CDR1 is LNHNV and CDR2 is YYDKDF (reference sequence). V was clipped by 4 bases and J by 8 bases; unmatched bases: 6. In nucleotides, the CDR3 is TGTGCCACCAGCACGACTAGCGGGAGTTCCGATGAGCAGTTCTTC. Protein: CATSTTSGSSDEQFF.

The DNA of the CDR3 is TGTGCCAGCAGCCAAGATCATCCAGCGTCGGGGGGGCGTGCCAAAAACATTCAGTACTTC. Its protein is CASSQDHPASGGRAKNIQYF. The chain has TRBV4-2 and TRBJ2-4; TRBD2 agrees at 8 bases. After removal of 0 bases from V and 1 base from J, the junction contained 14 bases not matched to a gene. CDR1 is LGHNA and CDR2 is YNFKEQ in the germline V gene. There are 20 residues in the CDR3.

This chain uses TRBV24-1 with TRBJ2-2; 9 bases fit TRBD2. This CDR3 has 17 residues. The germline CDR1 and CDR2 sequences are KGHDR and SFDVKD. V gave up 0 bases and J gave up 6 bases; unmatched junction bases: 7. CDR3 protein: CATSDLQASGRSGELFF. Written as DNA, the CDR3 is TGTGCCACCAGTGATTTGCAGGCCAGCGGGAGGTCCGGGGAGCTGTTTTTT.

V usage is TRBV27 and J usage is TRBJ1-6, with D uncertain. CDR1 and CDR2 from the germline V gene are MNHEY and SMNVEV (reference sequence). The V and J ends lost 4 bases and 5 bases respectively, with 12 bases between them. CDR3 size: 15 residues. CDR3 region: CASSWGGRNNSPLHF. CDR3 nucleotides: TGTGCCAGCAGTTGGGGAGGTCGAAATAATTCACCCCTCCACTTT.

V usage is TRBV19 and J usage is TRBJ2-3; maybe TRBD2 (6 bases). V was cut by 7 bases and J by 0 bases, with 20 bases left in between. From germline, CDR1 is LNHDA and CDR2 SQIVND (reference sequence). The length of the CDR3 is 17 residues. CDR3 region: CASTESRRATSTDTQYF. In DNA, the CDR3 is TGTGCCAGTACCGAATCTCGGAGGGCCACAAGCACAGATACGCAGTATTTT. Full variable domain (rest looked up from reference TRBV19 and TRBJ2-3): DGGITQSPKYLFRKEGQNVTLSCEQNLNHDAMYWYRQDPGQGLRLIYYSQIVNDFQKGDIAEGYSVSREKKESFPLTVTSAQKNPTAFYLCASTESRRATSTDTQYFGPGTRLTVL.

The chain links TRBV2 to TRBJ1-4; 8 bases map to TRBD1. Germline loops: CDR1 SNHLY, CDR2 FYNNEI. The CDR3 spans 15 residues. V trimming: 4 bases; J trimming: 5 bases; junction bases outside the gene matches: 6. Written as DNA, the CDR3 is TGTGCCAGCAGTGGACGGACAGGGAGGAATGAAAAACTGTTTTTT. Translating it yields CASSGRTGRNEKLFF.

The rearrangement links TRBV7-9 to TRBJ2-7, with unresolved D. Germline lookup yields CDR1 SEHNR and CDR2 FQNEAQ (reference sequence). V lost 5 bases to trimming and J lost 6 bases, with 14 bases between them. The CDR3 runs 13 residues. CDR3 in amino acids: CASSPTYFSEQYF. DNA for the CDR3: TGTGCCAGCAGCCCCACCTATTTTTCCGAGCAGTACTTC.

This rearrangement joins TRBV6-5 to TRBJ2-2; TRBD1 is a possible D gene (6 bases). V was shortened by 2 bases and J by 6 bases, with 13 bases between the two germline ends. This CDR3 is 15 amino acids long. The germline V gene has CDR1 MNHEY and CDR2 SVGAGI. The CDR3 sequence: CASSYQGSGSGELFF. The CDR3 coding sequence is TGTGCCAGCAGTTACCAGGGGAGCGGATCCGGGGAGCTGTTTTTT.

Here the CDR3 DNA reads TGTGCCAGCAGAAAAAGTCAGAGGTACACGGATGAAAAACTGTTTTTT. Encoded protein: CASRKSQRYTDEKLFF. The V gene is TRBV11-2, the J gene TRBJ1-4, with unresolved D. CDR1 and CDR2 from the germline V gene are SGHAT and FQNNGV. V gave up 6 bases and J gave up 6 bases, with 20 bases separating them. This CDR3 spans 16 amino acids.

This chain joins TRBV6-5 and TRBJ2-5; TRBD1 matches 11 bases. This CDR3 is 14 amino acids long. The J segment lost 5 bases and the V segment lost 10 bases, leaving 9 bases of the junction unmatched. Germline V gene data show CDR1 as MNHEY and CDR2 as SVGAGI. CDR3: CATAGTGGWETQYF. The CDR3 DNA is TGTGCCACCGCCGGGACAGGGGGTTGGGAGACCCAGTACTTC.

CDR3 bases: TGTGCCAGCAGTCGCCTAACAGGGATTCGAGAGACCCAGTACTTC. Translating it yields CASSRLTGIRETQYF. This chain uses TRBV6-5 with TRBJ2-5, with D perhaps TRBD1 (6 bases). With 5 bases removed from V and 4 bases from J, the gap between germline ends came to 17 bases. In germline, CDR1 is MNHEY, CDR2 SVGAGI. This CDR3 contains 15 residues.

The V gene is TRBV18, the J gene TRBJ1-1; no firm D call. Looked up from germline, CDR1 is KGHSH and CDR2 is LQKENI. Trimming shortened V by 2 bases and J by 6 bases, and 10 bases separated the two germline ends. CDR3 length: 13 amino acids. CDR3 DNA sequence: TGTGCCAGCTCACCAGAGAGAAAAGCTGAAGCTTTCTTT. The encoded protein is CASSPERKAEAFF.

The chain is built from TRBV7-3 and TRBJ1-4; TRBD1 matches 9 bases. V lost 0 bases, J lost 7 bases, and 3 bases stayed unmatched. This CDR3 is 15 amino acids long. Germline V lookup: CDR1 SGHTA, CDR2 FQGTGA. CDR3 sequence: CASSLTGQGGEKLFF. CDR3 bases: TGTGCCAGCAGCTTAACGGGACAGGGAGGTGAAAAACTGTTTTTT.

The chain employs TRBV28 and TRBJ1-1, with TRBD1 identical over 10 bases. The CDR3 has 14 residues. The V and J ends lost 2 bases and 4 bases, in that order; junction bases with no gene match: 1. Per the germline V gene, CDR1 is MDHEN and CDR2 is SYDVKM. Written as DNA, the CDR3 is TGTGCCAGCAGTTTAGGACAGGGGGGCACTGAAGCTTTCTTT. Protein product: CASSLGQGGTEAFF.

V gene TRBV7-3 combines with J gene TRBJ2-7; maybe TRBD1 (6 bases). This CDR3 has 16 residues. The germline gives CDR1 SGHTA, CDR2 FQGTGA. Trimming shortened V by 0 bases and J by 3 bases, and 15 bases separated the two germline ends. The CDR3, as DNA: TGTGCCAGCAGCTTAACGGGGGCAGCCGCCGTCTACGAGCAGTACTTC. Amino acids: CASSLTGAAAVYEQYF.

This clone was seen more than once but under ten times. The chain carries TRBV27 and TRBJ1-1, with a weak D call TRBD1 (6 bases). Trimming removed 4 bases at V and 4 bases at J, with 10 bases between. Germline V gives CDR1 MNHEY, CDR2 SMNVEV (reference sequence). There are 13 residues in the CDR3. The CDR3 coding sequence is TGTGCCAGCAGTTGGGGGCCAGGCACTGAAGCTTTCTTT. Encoded protein: CASSWGPGTEAFF.

The chain combines TRBV27 with TRBJ2-3; 8 positions match TRBD2. The CDR3 consists of 15 residues. Germline CDR1 and CDR2: MNHEY and SMNVEV (reference sequence). With 6 bases clipped from V and 1 base from J, the junction kept 6 bases outside the gene matches. The CDR3: CASSRERGRTDTQYF. The CDR3 DNA reads as TGTGCCAGCAGCCGGGAGCGGGGGCGCACAGATACGCAGTATTTT.

The V gene is TRBV6-1, the J gene TRBJ1-2; 10 nucleotides agree with TRBD1. Germline loops: CDR1 MNHNS, CDR2 SASEGT. The junction had 15 bases not matched to a gene; V was cut back by 0 bases and J by 11 bases. The CDR3 is made up of 17 amino acids. The CDR3, as DNA: TGTGCCAGCAGTGAAGCAGTCACGACAGGGGGCCGGTCGGGTTACACCTTC. Translated: CASSEAVTTGGRSGYTF.

The V and J genes are TRBV19 and TRBJ2-4; possible D gene TRBD2, 5 bases. Trimming pared 5 bases from V and 6 bases from J, leaving 29 bases between. Germline CDR1 reads LNHDA; CDR2 reads SQIVND (reference sequence). This CDR3 has 19 amino acids. DNA of the CDR3: TGTGCCAGTAGTGATCCCTTAGTGAGGGCAGCCTATCCAGGAAACATTCAGTACTTC. It translates to CASSDPLVRAAYPGNIQYF.

The chain couples TRBV13 to TRBJ2-2, with unresolved D. Germline V gene data show CDR1 as PRHDT and CDR2 as FYEKMQ (reference sequence). Trimming stripped 4 bases from V and 5 bases from J, with 20 bases between. The CDR3 is 17 residues long. Here the CDR3 reads CASSSPSPILATGELFF. The CDR3 region has the DNA TGTGCCAGCAGCTCGCCCTCCCCCATTCTCGCGACCGGGGAGCTGTTTTTT.

J is TRBJ1-1 and V is TRBV28; D gene unclear. Trimming stripped 11 bases from V and 4 bases from J, with 17 bases between. The length of the CDR3 is 13 residues. Germline loops: CDR1 MDHEN, CDR2 SYDVKM. For the CDR3, the DNA is TGTGCCGCGGGGTTTAGGGCCGGCACTGAAGCTTTCTTT. This encodes CAAGFRAGTEAFF.

CDR3 bases: TGTGCCAGTAGTATAGCCCTGGCGGGGGCTGGAAACACCATATATTTT. It codes for CASSIALAGAGNTIYF. The chain carries TRBV19 and TRBJ1-3, with D perhaps TRBD1 (5 bases). The V gene lost 1 base and the J gene lost 2 bases, with 12 bases spanning the gap. CDR1 is LNHDA, CDR2 SQIVND, per germline (reference sequence). This CDR3 contains 16 residues.

This clone showed up just once. The chain uses TRBV12-3 or TRBV12-4 and TRBJ1-2; tentative D call: TRBD1 (6 bases). The V end lost 7 bases, the J end lost 2 bases, and 11 bases lay between the germline ends. The length of the CDR3 is 13 residues. The CDR3 region is CASTADRNYGYTF. DNA for the CDR3: TGTGCCAGCACCGCGGACAGAAACTATGGCTACACCTTC.

The rearrangement uses TRBV4-3 and TRBJ1-2; weak D call: TRBD1 (5 bases). CDR1 LGHNA and CDR2 YSLEER come from the germline V gene. The CDR3 is 16 amino acids. The ends were cut back, 2 bases at V and 6 bases at J, with 19 bases in the middle. The CDR3 coding sequence is TGCGCCAGCAGCCAAACCGGCCGTGGGGGGTTCGATGGCTACACCTTC. This sequence encodes CASSQTGRGGFDGYTF.

The chain employs TRBV5-4 and TRBJ2-7, with D possibly TRBD2 on 6 matching bases. Germline V gene lookup returns CDR1 SGHNT and CDR2 YYREEE (reference sequence). Trimming cost V 4 bases and J 4 bases, with 21 bases left between them. The CDR3 covers 16 residues. This CDR3 is CASSLPGQRARYEQYF. The CDR3 coding sequence is TGTGCCAGCAGCCTACCGGGTCAGCGGGCAAGATACGAGCAGTACTTC.